This T cell receptor (beta chain) came from a study of blood T cell repertoires in COVID-19. TCRdb keeps only in-frame clones here, not all; method: immunoSEQ multiplex PCR. This table has about 300,000 clones, 70% to 90% appearing once. This TCR was sampled from a man aged 18-30 years with active or convalescent COVID-19. Input material: peripheral blood.

CDR3 in amino acids: CASSPSAGDSYEQYF. The CDR3, as DNA: TGTGCCAGCTCACCCTCGGCAGGGGACTCCTACGAGCAGTACTTC. V gene TRBV18 combines with J gene TRBJ2-7; D perhaps matches TRBD1 (6 bases). Between the trimmed V and J ends, which lost 3 bases and 0 bases, there was a span of 12 bases. This CDR3 spans 15 amino acids. Germline V gene data show CDR1 as KGHSH and CDR2 as LQKENI. The full variable domain, its missing parts supplied by reference TRBV18 and TRBJ2-7, is NAGVMQNPRHLVRRRGQEARLRCSPMKGHSHVYWYRQLPEEGLKFMVYLQKENIIDESGMPKERFSAEFPKEGPSILRIQQVVRGDSAAYFCASSPSAGDSYEQYFGPGTRLTVT.